These T cell receptor beta chains were read from a single sample in a study of long-term antiretroviral therapy in people with HIV. The protocol was immunoSEQ multiplex PCR, while the TCRdb copy is restricted to in-frame clones and leaves out a portion. This sample has about 35,000 clones, with 94% found just once. The material was unsorted PBMCs, obtained 4.1 years after starting antiretroviral therapy. Every receptor here comes from a woman aged 45 to 65 with HIV. CDR3s include the opening cysteine and the closing phenylalanine or tryptophan. A D gene is named only where the DNA matches it firmly. The size field is filled for only some rows; it gives once, few, many or a size class.

j_call clone_size v_call d_call cdr3_aa cdr3_nt
TRBJ2-7 NA TRBV5-1 NA CASSYDRSYEQYF TGCGCCAGCAGCTACGACAGGAGCTACGAGCAGTACTTC
TRBJ2-3 NA TRBV4-1 TRBD1 CASSQDNRGYDTQYF TGCGCCAGCAGCCAAGATAACAGGGGTTACGATACGCAGTATTTT
TRBJ1-2 NA TRBV6-5 NA CASSPSQAYGGYTF TGTGCCAGCAGTCCTTCACAGGCGTACGGTGGCTACACCTTC
TRBJ2-5 NA TRBV5-1 NA CASSGVPLETQYF TGCGCCAGCAGTGGGGTTCCCCTAGAGACCCAGTACTTC
TRBJ2-3 NA TRBV7-3 NA CASSLPGGTDTQYF TGTGCCAGCAGCTTACCTGGGGGCACAGATACGCAGTATTTT
TRBJ2-2 NA TRBV7-9 NA CASSFYSVAGELFF TGTGCCAGCAGCTTCTATTCGGTGGCCGGGGAGCTGTTTTTT
TRBJ2-2 NA TRBV2 TRBD2 CASSVLAGENTGELFF TGTGCCAGCAGTGTTCTCGCGGGGGAAAACACCGGGGAGCTGTTTTTT
TRBJ1-4 NA TRBV6-6 NA CASSSYSISNEKLFF TGTGCCAGCAGTTCCTACTCGATAAGCAATGAAAAACTGTTTTTT
TRBJ2-3 NA TRBV9 TRBD1 CASSPRYRGDTQYF TGTGCCAGCAGCCCCCGGTACAGGGGAGATACGCAGTATTTT
TRBJ2-5 NA TRBV9 TRBD1 CASSVVGQGGETQYF TGTGCCAGCAGCGTAGTCGGACAGGGCGGGGAGACCCAGTACTTC
TRBJ2-3 once TRBV5-1 TRBD2 CASSQRGGDTDTQYF TGCGCCAGCAGCCAGCGGGGGGGCGACACAGATACGCAGTATTTT
TRBJ1-2 NA TRBV7-9 NA CASSWPEASGYTF TGTGCCAGCAGCTGGCCGGAGGCGTCAGGCTACACCTTC
TRBJ1-2 NA TRBV6-5 TRBD1 CASSPRTGYGYTF TGTGCCAGCAGTCCTCGGACAGGCTATGGCTACACCTTC
TRBJ2-2 NA TRBV30 NA CAWSLRQPNTGELFF TGTGCCTGGAGTTTGAGACAGCCGAACACCGGGGAGCTGTTTTTT
TRBJ2-3 NA TRBV5-6 NA CASSWGDLADTQYF TGTGCCAGCAGCTGGGGGGACTTGGCGGATACGCAGTATTTT